This T cell receptor beta chain was identified during a study of response to subunit inactivated influenza vaccine. The germline gives CDR1 SGHTA, CDR2 FQGNSA. There are 13 residues in the CDR3. The V end lost 7 bases, the J end lost 3 bases, and 12 bases lay between the germline ends. TCRdb reprocessed the RT-PCR reads with MiXCR, giving one entry per CDR3 protein. Found here are 150,000 or so distinct CDR3 sequences, 9.5% to 13% of them singletons; the top ten hold 9.5% to 15%. The sequence was obtained from a man between 45 and 60 years old who received an inactivated influenza vaccine. The specimen comprised non-naive T cells sorted from PBMCs, sampled 35 to 45 days after vaccination. The V gene is TRBV7-2, the J gene TRBJ2-5; a weak D match, TRBD2 (6 bases). CDR3 bases: TGTGCCAGCACCCCCCGGGGGAAAGAGACCCAGTACTTC. Translation gives CASTPRGKETQYF.